The 20 T cell receptor beta chains given below trace back to one sample, sequenced in a study of blood T cell repertoires in COVID-19. The table came from immunoSEQ multiplex PCR; TCRdb's copy has only in-frame clones and leaves some out. The data contain 200,000 to 300,000 clones, 88% of them singletons. Sequenced sample: peripheral blood. The receptors originated from a woman aged 40 to 50 who had recovered from COVID-19.

The chain has TRBV5-8 and TRBJ2-4; 12 positions agree with TRBD1. This CDR3 region has 16 residues. V trimming: 4 bases; J trimming: 3 bases; junction bases outside the gene matches: 5. Per germline, CDR1 SGHTS and CDR2 YDEGEE. The DNA of the CDR3 is TGTGCCAGCAGCCGGGACAGGGGGCGAGGCAAAAACATTCAGTACTTC. Its protein product is CASSRDRGRGKNIQYF.

This chain joins TRBV18 and TRBJ1-1, with D unclear. The CDR3 covers 14 residues. Germline V gene data show CDR1 as KGHSH and CDR2 as LQKENI. Trimming stripped 3 bases from V and 3 bases from J, with 11 bases between. CDR3 in amino acids: CASSPFRSDTEAFF. The CDR3 nucleotides are TGTGCCAGCTCACCGTTCAGGTCGGACACTGAAGCTTTCTTT.

The J gene is TRBJ1-3, the V gene TRBV7-9, with D possibly being TRBD1 (5 bases). The germline V and J ends were trimmed by 1 base and 0 bases, with 13 bases remaining between them. The germline V gene encodes CDR1 SEHNR and CDR2 FQNEAQ (reference sequence). The CDR3 covers 17 residues. The CDR3 coding sequence is TGTGCCAGCAGCTTAGTTCTCTCGGGGGGCTCTGGAAACACCATATATTTT. Residues: CASSLVLSGGSGNTIYF.

The V call is TRBV11-3, the J call TRBJ2-1; 8 bases are shared with TRBD1. Germline V gene lookup returns CDR1 SGHNT and CDR2 YENEEA. The CDR3 is 15 amino acids. Unmatched junction bases numbered 10, after V lost 4 bases and J lost 8 bases. DNA for the CDR3: TGTGCCAGCAGCTCAGGGGGCGGCCTGGGAGATGAGCAGTTCTTC. The encoded protein is CASSSGGGLGDEQFF.

This chain connects TRBV6-5 to TRBJ2-7; TRBD1 aligns across 8 bases. This CDR3 contains 15 residues. Germline CDR1 MNHEY, CDR2 SVGAGI. The V segment lost 0 bases and the J segment 3 bases; nucleotides outside the gene matches: 4. This chain's CDR3 is CASSYSPDRGYEQYF. The CDR3 DNA reads TGTGCCAGCAGTTACTCCCCCGACAGGGGCTACGAGCAGTACTTC.

The V call is TRBV18, the J call TRBJ2-2, with D possibly being TRBD1 (6 bases). V was cut by 6 bases and J by 0 bases, with 14 bases left in between. This CDR3 comprises 16 residues. Germline V CDR1 and CDR2: KGHSH, LQKENI. As DNA, the CDR3 is TGTGCCAGCTCCGGGACAACCTCCGCGAACACCGGGGAGCTGTTTTTT. The encoded protein is CASSGTTSANTGELFF.

The V and J genes are TRBV13 and TRBJ2-3, with D possibly matching TRBD1 (6 bases). The CDR3 is 13 amino acids. From germline, CDR1 is PRHDT and CDR2 FYEKMQ (reference sequence). Trimming shortened V by 5 bases and J by 7 bases, and 13 bases separated the two germline ends. This chain's CDR3 is CASSPGVLNTQYF. In DNA form, the CDR3 reads TGTGCCAGCAGCCCAGGGGTCCTGAATACGCAGTATTTT.

This clone was seen only once. The gene calls are TRBV7-9 and TRBJ1-3; D is perhaps TRBD1 (5 bases). Trimming removed 2 bases at V and 4 bases at J, with 12 bases between. Germline lookup yields CDR1 SEHNR and CDR2 FQNEAQ (reference sequence). CDR3 length: 15 amino acids. In DNA, the CDR3 is TGTGCCAGCAGCTTACTCAGGGCGGCGGGAAACACCATATATTTT. Translating it yields CASSLLRAAGNTIYF.

V gene TRBV6-5 combines with J gene TRBJ1-6, with no clear D. Germline V gene data show CDR1 as MNHEY and CDR2 as SVGAGI. Deletions cut 8 bases from V and 14 bases from J, with 25 bases between. The CDR3 is made up of 15 amino acids. The CDR3 DNA is TGTGCCAGCCGGTTCGGCCGGGCCGGTGGGGAGGCCCTCCACTTT. Its translation: CASRFGRAGGEALHF.

To note about this clone: Other nucleotide sequences in the sample specify the same CDR3. The genes are TRBV12-3 or TRBV12-4 and TRBJ1-1; D remains ambiguous. The CDR3 loop spans 13 amino acids. Between the trimmed V and J ends, which lost 2 bases and 0 bases, there was a span of 4 bases. The CDR3 region has the DNA TGTGCCAGCAGTTTACGGGTGAACACTGAAGCTTTCTTT. This gives the protein CASSLRVNTEAFF.

J is TRBJ1-4 and V is TRBV5-4; 9 bases line up with TRBD1. The CDR3 covers 16 residues. Germline V gives CDR1 SGHNT, CDR2 YYREEE (reference sequence). The V and J ends lost 0 bases and 5 bases, in that order; junction bases with no gene match: 5. The CDR3 nucleotides are TGTGCCAGCAGCTTGGCCCGACAGGGGGGAAATGAAAAACTGTTTTTT. It yields the protein CASSLARQGGNEKLFF.

The V gene is TRBV3-1 (or the pseudogene TRBV3-2), the J gene TRBJ2-1; TRBD2 matches 8 bases. The CDR3 has 16 amino acids. With 1 base clipped from V and 1 base from J, the junction kept 3 bases outside the gene matches. Germline CDR1 and CDR2: LGHDT and YNNKEL (reference sequence). CDR3 sequence reads: CASSQGSGRSYNEQFF. CDR3 DNA: TGTGCCAGCAGCCAAGGCAGCGGGAGATCCTACAATGAGCAGTTCTTC.

The rearrangement uses TRBV6-2 or TRBV6-3 and TRBJ2-3; 10 bases fit TRBD2. After removal of 2 bases from V and 6 bases from J, the junction contained 11 bases not matched to a gene. Germline loops: CDR1 MNHEY, CDR2 SVGEGT. This CDR3 is built from 17 residues. The CDR3 sequence: CASSYPSSGSGRDTQYF. CDR3 in DNA: TGTGCCAGCAGTTACCCCTCTAGCGGGAGCGGTCGTGATACGCAGTATTTT.

The chain links TRBV6-5 to TRBJ1-3; tentative D call: TRBD1 (6 bases). Trimming left V 6 bases short and J 2 bases short, with 11 bases between. This CDR3 region has 14 residues. CDR1 is MNHEY and CDR2 is SVGAGI in the germline V gene. CDR3 amino acids: CASSDRIPGNTIYF. Written as DNA, the CDR3 is TGTGCCAGCAGCGACAGGATACCTGGAAACACCATATATTTT.

This chain joins TRBV29-1 and TRBJ2-2; 10 bases agree with TRBD1. The germline gives CDR1 SQVTM, CDR2 ANQGSEA. This CDR3 spans 14 amino acids. The V and J ends lost 6 bases and 6 bases, in that order; junction bases with no gene match: 7. CDR3 loop: CSVPRDRGSGELFF. The CDR3 bases are TGCAGCGTCCCCCGGGACAGGGGTTCCGGGGAGCTGTTTTTT.

The chain uses TRBV9 and TRBJ2-1, with D possibly being TRBD2 (5 bases). CDR1 SGDLS and CDR2 YYNGEE come from the germline V gene. Trimming removed 5 bases from V and 4 bases from J, with 19 bases in between. The CDR3 loop spans 16 amino acids. The CDR3, as DNA: TGTGCCAGCAGGTCCGGGGTCGGTGGCGGATACAATGAGCAGTTCTTC. This gives the protein CASRSGVGGGYNEQFF.

The chain recombines TRBV6-2 or TRBV6-3 with TRBJ1-5, with a tentative D call TRBD1 (6 bases). Germline CDR1 MNHEY, CDR2 SVGEGT. V was trimmed by 7 bases and J by 6 bases, leaving 16 bases between them. The CDR3 has 14 amino acids. This CDR3 is CASNPTGLGQPQHF. In DNA form, the CDR3 reads TGTGCCAGCAACCCCACAGGGTTGGGTCAGCCCCAGCATTTT.

This rearrangement joins TRBV18 to TRBJ1-2; D remains ambiguous. The germline V and J ends were trimmed by 1 base and 5 bases, with 17 bases remaining between them. Germline CDR1 is KGHSH and CDR2 is LQKENI. The CDR3 totals 16 residues. CDR3 amino acids: CASSPLSQATSYGYTF. The CDR3 DNA follows: TGTGCCAGCTCACCACTTAGCCAGGCTACTAGTTATGGCTACACCTTC.

The rearrangement uses TRBV19 and TRBJ2-1; D ambiguous. Trimming took 4 bases from V and 0 from J, leaving 13 bases between them. Germline lookup yields CDR1 LNHDA and CDR2 SQIVND (reference sequence). CDR3 length equals 16 residues. The CDR3 sequence is CASSNTRRSSYNEQFF. Here the CDR3 DNA reads TGTGCCAGTAGTAACACGAGACGGAGCTCCTACAATGAGCAGTTCTTC.

The V call is TRBV6-6, the J call TRBJ1-3, with TRBD1 matching over 7 bases. The trim removed 6 bases at V and 2 bases at J, leaving 7 bases unmatched. The germline V gene has CDR1 MNHNY and CDR2 SVGAGI (reference sequence). CDR3 length equals 15 residues. CDR3 DNA sequence: TGTGCCAGCAGCACCGGGACAGTTACTGGAAACACCATATATTTT. Translated, it gives CASSTGTVTGNTIYF.